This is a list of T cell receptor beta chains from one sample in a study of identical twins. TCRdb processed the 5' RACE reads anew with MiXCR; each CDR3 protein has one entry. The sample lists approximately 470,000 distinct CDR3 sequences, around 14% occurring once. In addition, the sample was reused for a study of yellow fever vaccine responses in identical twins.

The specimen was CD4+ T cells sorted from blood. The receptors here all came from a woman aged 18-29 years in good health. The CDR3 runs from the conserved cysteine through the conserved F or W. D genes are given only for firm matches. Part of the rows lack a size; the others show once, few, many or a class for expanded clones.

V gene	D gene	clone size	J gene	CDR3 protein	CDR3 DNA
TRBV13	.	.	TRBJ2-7	CASSRSVVRSQQYF	TGTGCCAGCAGCCGTTCTGTCGTGCGTTCGCAGCAGTACTTC
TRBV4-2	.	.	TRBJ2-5	CASSRSAGGESQYF	TGTGCCAGCAGCCGCTCCGCCGGGGGAGAGAGCCAGTACTTC
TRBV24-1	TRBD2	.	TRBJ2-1	CATSGRTQRGTSVVVGPDNEQFF	TGTGCCACCAGTGGCAGGACCCAAAGAGGGACTAGCGTGGTGGTGGGTCCGGACAATGAGCAGTTCTTC
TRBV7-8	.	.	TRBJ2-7	CASSLSIQGGVREQYF	TGTGCCAGCAGCCTTAGTATCCAGGGTGGGGTTCGCGAGCAGTACTTC
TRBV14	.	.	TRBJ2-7	CASSQGFHEQYF	TGTGCCAGCAGCCAAGGTTTCCACGAGCAGTACTTC
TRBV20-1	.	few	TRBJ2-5	CSARVNGETQYF	TGCAGTGCTAGGGTTAACGGGGAGACCCAGTACTTC
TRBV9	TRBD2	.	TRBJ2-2	CASSVESGGFIGELFF	TGTGCCAGCAGCGTAGAGTCGGGAGGGTTCATCGGGGAGCTGTTTTTT
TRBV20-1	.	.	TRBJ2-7	CSASRAGATYEQYF	TGCAGTGCTAGTAGGGCAGGGGCAACCTACGAGCAGTACTTC
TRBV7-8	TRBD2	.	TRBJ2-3	CASSPRGGEVTDTQYF	TGTGCCAGCAGCCCCCGTGGGGGGGAGGTCACAGATACGCAGTATTTT
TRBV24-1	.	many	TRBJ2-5	CATSDLSKGLETQYF	TGTGCCACCAGTGATTTGAGTAAGGGGCTGGAGACCCAGTACTTC
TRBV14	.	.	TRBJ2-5	CASSQAGGYQETQYF	TGTGCCAGCAGCCAAGCCGGGGGATACCAAGAGACCCAGTACTTC
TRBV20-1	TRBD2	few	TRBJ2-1	CSARRLAGYNEQFF	TGCAGTGCTAGGAGACTAGCGGGATACAATGAGCAGTTCTTC
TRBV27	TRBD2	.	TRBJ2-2	CASSPRLAGGNTGELFF	TGTGCCAGCAGTCCGAGACTAGCGGGGGGGAACACCGGGGAGCTGTTTTTT
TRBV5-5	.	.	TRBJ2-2	CASSLAGAWELFF	TGTGCCAGCAGCTTGGCGGGGGCCTGGGAGCTGTTTTTT
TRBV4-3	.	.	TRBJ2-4	CASSQDRFLAKNIQYF	TGCGCCAGCAGCCAAGATAGGTTCCTAGCCAAAAACATTCAGTACTTC
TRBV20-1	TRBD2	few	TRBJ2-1	CSARVRLAGEQFF	TGCAGTGCTAGAGTTCGACTAGCCGGTGAGCAGTTCTTC
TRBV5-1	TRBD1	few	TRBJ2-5	CASSKPDRVETQYF	TGCGCCAGCAGCAAGCCAGACAGGGTCGAGACCCAGTACTTC
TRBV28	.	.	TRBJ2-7	CASTPGTLGYEQYF	TGTGCCAGCACCCCAGGAACCCTTGGCTACGAGCAGTACTTC
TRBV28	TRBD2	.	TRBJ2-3	CASRNSGGGADTQYF	TGTGCCAGCAGGAACAGCGGGGGTGGGGCAGATACGCAGTATTTT
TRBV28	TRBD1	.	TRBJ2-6	CASRHRQGLSGANVLTF	TGTGCCAGCAGACATAGACAGGGGCTTTCTGGGGCCAACGTCCTGACTTTC
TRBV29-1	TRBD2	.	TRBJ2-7	CSVARDYGQYF	TGCAGCGTTGCTCGGGACTACGGGCAGTACTTC
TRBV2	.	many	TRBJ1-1	CASSAEANTEAFF	TGTGCCAGCAGTGCGGAAGCGAACACTGAAGCTTTCTTT
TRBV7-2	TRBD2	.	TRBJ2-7	CASSRGLAGEQYF	TGTGCCAGCAGCCGAGGACTAGCGGGCGAGCAGTACTTC
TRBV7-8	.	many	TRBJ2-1	CASSPFYRDSSYNEQFF	TGTGCCAGCAGCCCCTTCTATCGCGATAGCTCCTACAATGAGCAGTTCTTC
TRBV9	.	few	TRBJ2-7	CASSARTAQGEQYF	TGTGCCAGCAGCGCACGAACAGCCCAAGGGGAGCAGTACTTC
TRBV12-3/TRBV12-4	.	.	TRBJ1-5	CASSLDVGGQPQHF	TGTGCCAGCAGTTTGGACGTGGGGGGTCAGCCCCAGCATTTT
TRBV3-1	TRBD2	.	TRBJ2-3	CASSPAGGFTDTQYF	TGTGCCAGCAGCCCAGCGGGAGGGTTCACAGATACGCAGTATTTT
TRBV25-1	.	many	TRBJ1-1	CASRRNTEAFF	TGTGCCAGCAGGAGGAACACTGAAGCTTTCTTT
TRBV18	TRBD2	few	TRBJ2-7	CASSPSASGSGVYEQYF	TGTGCCAGCTCACCAAGCGCTAGCGGGAGTGGGGTCTACGAGCAGTACTTC